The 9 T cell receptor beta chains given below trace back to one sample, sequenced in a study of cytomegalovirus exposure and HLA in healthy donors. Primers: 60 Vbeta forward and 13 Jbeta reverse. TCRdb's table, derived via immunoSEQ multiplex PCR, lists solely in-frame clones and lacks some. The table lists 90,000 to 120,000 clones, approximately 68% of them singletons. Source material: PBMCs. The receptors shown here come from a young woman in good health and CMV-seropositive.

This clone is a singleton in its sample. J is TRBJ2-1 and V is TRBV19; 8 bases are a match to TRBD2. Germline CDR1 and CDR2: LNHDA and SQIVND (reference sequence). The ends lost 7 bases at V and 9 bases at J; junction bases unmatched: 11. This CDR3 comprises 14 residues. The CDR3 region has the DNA TGTGCCAGTAACCCGGGACTAGATAGGGGTGAGCAGTTCTTC. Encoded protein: CASNPGLDRGEQFF. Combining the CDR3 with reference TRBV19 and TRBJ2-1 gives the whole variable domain DGGITQSPKYLFRKEGQNVTLSCEQNLNHDAMYWYRQDPGQGLRLIYYSQIVNDFQKGDIAEGYSVSREKKESFPLTVTSAQKNPTAFYLCASNPGLDRGEQFFGPGTRLTVL.

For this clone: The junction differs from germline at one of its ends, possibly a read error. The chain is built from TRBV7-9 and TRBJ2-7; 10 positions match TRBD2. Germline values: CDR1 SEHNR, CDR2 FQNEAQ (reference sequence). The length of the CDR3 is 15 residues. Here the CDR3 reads CASRPAHSGGYGQYF. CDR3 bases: TGTGCCAGCAGGCCCGCCCATAGCGGGGGGTACGGGCAGTACTTC.

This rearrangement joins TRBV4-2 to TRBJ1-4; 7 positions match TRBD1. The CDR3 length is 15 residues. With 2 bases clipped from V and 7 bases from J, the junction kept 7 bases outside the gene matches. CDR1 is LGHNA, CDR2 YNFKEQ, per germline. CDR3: CASSQRSAGGEKLFF. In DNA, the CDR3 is TGTGCCAGCAGCCAAAGATCGGCAGGGGGTGAAAAACTGTTTTTT.

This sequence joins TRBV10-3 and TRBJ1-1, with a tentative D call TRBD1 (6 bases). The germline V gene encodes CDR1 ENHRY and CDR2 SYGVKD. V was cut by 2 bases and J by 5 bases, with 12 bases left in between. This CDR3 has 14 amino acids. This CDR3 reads CAISERGGLTEAFF. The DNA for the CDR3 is TGTGCCATCAGTGAGCGAGGGGGTCTGACTGAAGCTTTCTTT.

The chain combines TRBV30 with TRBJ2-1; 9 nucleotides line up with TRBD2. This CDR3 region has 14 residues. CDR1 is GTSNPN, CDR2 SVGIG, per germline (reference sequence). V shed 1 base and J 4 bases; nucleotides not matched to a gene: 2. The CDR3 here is CAWSGLAEYNEQFF. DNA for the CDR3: TGTGCCTGGAGTGGACTAGCGGAATACAATGAGCAGTTCTTC.

CDR3 protein: CASSQGTLAKETQYF. The CDR3 DNA is TGTGCCAGCAGCCAAGGTACACTAGCGAAAGAGACCCAGTACTTC. This chain uses TRBV14 with TRBJ2-5; 7 bases fit TRBD2. This CDR3 contains 15 residues. Losses at the gene ends were 1 base for V and 3 bases for J; bases not matched to a gene: 5. The germline V gene has CDR1 SGHDN and CDR2 FVKESK.

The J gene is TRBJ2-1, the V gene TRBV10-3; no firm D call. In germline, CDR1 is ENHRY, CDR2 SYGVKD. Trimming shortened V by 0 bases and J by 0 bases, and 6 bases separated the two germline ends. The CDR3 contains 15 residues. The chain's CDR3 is CAISESRGSYNEQFF. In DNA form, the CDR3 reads TGTGCCATCAGTGAGTCGAGAGGCTCCTACAATGAGCAGTTCTTC.

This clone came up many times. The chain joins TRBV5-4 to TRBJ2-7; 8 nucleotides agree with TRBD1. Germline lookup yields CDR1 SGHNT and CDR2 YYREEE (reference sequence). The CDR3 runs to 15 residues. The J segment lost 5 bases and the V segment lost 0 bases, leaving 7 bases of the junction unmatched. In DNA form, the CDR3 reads TGTGCCAGCAGCTTGGGGGGACAGGTGATGGACGAGCAGTACTTC. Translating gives CASSLGGQVMDEQYF.

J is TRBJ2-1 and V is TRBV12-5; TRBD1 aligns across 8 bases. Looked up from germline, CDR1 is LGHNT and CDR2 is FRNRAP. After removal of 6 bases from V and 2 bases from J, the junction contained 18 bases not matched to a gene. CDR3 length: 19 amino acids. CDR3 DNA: TGTGCTAGTGGAATGGTCCAGGGGGCTCCGCGGGAACCCTACAATGAGCAGTTCTTC. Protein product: CASGMVQGAPREPYNEQFF. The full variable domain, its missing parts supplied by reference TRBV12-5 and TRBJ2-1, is DARVTQTPRHKVTEMGQEVTMRCQPILGHNTVFWYRQTMMQGLELLAYFRNRAPLDDSGMPKDRFSAEMPDATLATLKIQPSEPRDSAVYFCASGMVQGAPREPYNEQFFGPGTRLTVL.